This T cell receptor beta chain stems from a study of blood T cell repertoires in COVID-19. Study context: Sources were T cells, B-cell-depleted T cells, or PBMCs; the material itself was cDNA or gDNA.

This table comes from immunoSEQ multiplex PCR, and its TCRdb copy is limited to in-frame clones, with some not included. Here the sample spans approximately 120,000 clones, over 65% being singletons. Trimming shortened V by 1 base and J by 5 bases, and 11 bases separated the two germline ends. The CDR3 totals 15 residues. In germline, CDR1 is SEHNR, CDR2 FQNEAQ (reference sequence). The sample taken for sequencing was peripheral blood. The genes are TRBV7-9 and TRBJ2-2; perhaps TRBD1 as D (6 bases). This TCR was recovered from a woman aged 55-69 years with acute or convalescent COVID-19. CDR3 in amino acids: CASSLGQVRTGELFF. CDR3 DNA sequence: TGTGCCAGCAGCTTAGGACAGGTTCGGACCGGGGAGCTGTTTTTT.